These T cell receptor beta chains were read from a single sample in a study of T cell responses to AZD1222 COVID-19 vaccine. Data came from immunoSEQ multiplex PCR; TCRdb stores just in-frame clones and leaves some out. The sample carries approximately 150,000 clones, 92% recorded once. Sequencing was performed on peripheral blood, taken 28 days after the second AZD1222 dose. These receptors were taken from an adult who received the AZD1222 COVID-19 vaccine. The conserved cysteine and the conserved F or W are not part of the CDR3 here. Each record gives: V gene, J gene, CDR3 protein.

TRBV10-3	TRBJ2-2	AINSVTNTGELF
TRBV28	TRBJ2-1	ASSLSRRTSGSSYNEQF
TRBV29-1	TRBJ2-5	SVEGRGQETQY
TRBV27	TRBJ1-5	ASRVLVGGSNQPQH
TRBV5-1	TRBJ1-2	ASSLPRARGSYGYT
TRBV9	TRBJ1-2	ASSPRDPEWFYGYT
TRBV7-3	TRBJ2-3	ASSWTSGSVDTQY
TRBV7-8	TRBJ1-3	ASSRTARQPSGNTIY
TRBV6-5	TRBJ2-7	ASSQWTGAYEQY
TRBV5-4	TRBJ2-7	ASSLAAWTSGRASEQY
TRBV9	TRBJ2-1	ASSAGEQF
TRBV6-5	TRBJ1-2	ASRVQGYGYT
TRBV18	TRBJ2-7	ASSLGTGIMGYEQY
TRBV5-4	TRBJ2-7	ASSQPLGRGEQY
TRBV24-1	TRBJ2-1	ATSDLRLAGGDEQF
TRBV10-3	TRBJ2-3	AISGTSGRVGETDTQY
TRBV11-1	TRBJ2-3	ASSWGTGGGDTQY
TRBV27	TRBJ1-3	ASSSPSTDSGNTIY
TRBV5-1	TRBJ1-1	ASSSGQASTEAF
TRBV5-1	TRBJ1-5	ASSDQGGNQPQH
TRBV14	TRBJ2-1	ASSPLAGSYNEQF
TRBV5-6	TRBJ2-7	ASSSQFSLAGTYEQY
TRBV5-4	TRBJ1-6	ASSPYRGSSYNSPLH
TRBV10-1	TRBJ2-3	ASSEYLRTSGSRDTQY
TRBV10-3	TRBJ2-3	AIKFTGLDTQY
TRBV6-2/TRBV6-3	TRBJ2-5	ASSYKPPGTQY
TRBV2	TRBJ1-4	ASGRREKLF
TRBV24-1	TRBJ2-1	ATSGDRRQSSYNEQF
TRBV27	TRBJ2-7	ASSFEEQY
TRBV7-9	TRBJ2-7	ASSSQGYEQY
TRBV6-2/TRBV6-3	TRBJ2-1	ASSYLAGGSSYNEQF
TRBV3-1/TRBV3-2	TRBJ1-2	ASSQGGDGYT
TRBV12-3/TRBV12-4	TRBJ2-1	ASSYQDTRQI
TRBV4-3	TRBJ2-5	ASSQDHRGYETQY
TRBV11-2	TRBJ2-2	ASSPGTSGSLNTGELF
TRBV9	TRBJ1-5	ASSVVGNQPQH
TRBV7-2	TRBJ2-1	ASSLGHEGHNEQF
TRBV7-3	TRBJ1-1	ASSAGYGTEAF
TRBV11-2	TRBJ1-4	ASSPIVARGWEKLF
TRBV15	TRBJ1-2	ATSRGTAYGYT
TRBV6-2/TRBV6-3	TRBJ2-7	ASSQGLRTYEQY
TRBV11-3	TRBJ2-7	ANSVGTSGRYEQY
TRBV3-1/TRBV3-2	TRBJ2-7	ASSQRPGLAPREQY
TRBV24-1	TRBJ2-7	ATTPGLRDEQY
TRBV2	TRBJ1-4	ASRRQGKSTNEKLF
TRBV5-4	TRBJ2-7	ASSLNPDRSSYEQY
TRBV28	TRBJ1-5	ASNTAGERSNQPQH
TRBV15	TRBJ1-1	ATSRVVRGEAF